This T cell receptor beta chain was profiled in a study of blood T cell repertoires in COVID-19. Sequencing used immunoSEQ multiplex PCR; TCRdb keeps in-frame clones, though not all of them. Here the sample spans approximately 50,000 clones, about 83% being singletons. Germline CDR1 reads SGHTA; CDR2 reads FQGTGA. J lost 2 bases, V lost 1 base, and 7 bases had no gene match. The CDR3 is 17 residues long. The chain uses TRBV7-3 and TRBJ2-3, with 9 bases aligning to TRBD2. This clonotype originated in a woman aged 80 or over with acute or convalescent COVID-19. Input material: peripheral blood. The CDR3 bases are TGTGCCAGCAGCTTAAATCCTAGCGGGGCAGCCACAGATACGCAGTATTTT. This gives the protein CASSLNPSGAATDTQYF. The variable domain in full, completed from reference TRBV7-3 and TRBJ2-3, reads GAGVSQTPSNKVTEKGKYVELRCDPISGHTALYWYRQSLGQGPEFLIYFQGTGAADDSGLPNDRFFAVRPEGSVSTLKIQRTERGDSAVYLCASSLNPSGAATDTQYFGPGTRLTVL.